This T cell receptor (beta chain) was recorded in a study of PD-L1 blockade in urothelial cancer. Study in general: Blood analyses occurred 3 weeks (second dose) and 6 weeks post treatment start.

As for time point: pretreatment peripheral blood. All patients carried locally advanced or metastatic urothelial carcinoma. A word on this clone: The antigen remains undetermined.

Study outcomes and limitations: Tumor-associated clones in blood expanded more at 3 weeks in durable-benefit patients.

Sequencing used immunoSEQ multiplex PCR; TCRdb keeps in-frame clones, though not all of them. The sample has 50,000 or so clones, around 83% seen once; the top ten hold 20% to 25%. Germline-derived CDR1 and CDR2 are MNHEY and SVGAGI. With 8 bases clipped from V and 3 bases from J, the junction kept 4 bases outside the gene matches. This CDR3 spans 12 amino acids. This TCR came from a man in his sixties with urothelial cancer. This chain connects TRBV6-5 to TRBJ2-7, with 7 bases fitting TRBD2. The sample consisted of PBMCs, taken around atezolizumab (anti-PD-L1) treatment. The CDR3 coding sequence is TGTGCCAGCGGTGAGCGGGGCTACGAGCAGTACTTC. It specifies CASGERGYEQYF.